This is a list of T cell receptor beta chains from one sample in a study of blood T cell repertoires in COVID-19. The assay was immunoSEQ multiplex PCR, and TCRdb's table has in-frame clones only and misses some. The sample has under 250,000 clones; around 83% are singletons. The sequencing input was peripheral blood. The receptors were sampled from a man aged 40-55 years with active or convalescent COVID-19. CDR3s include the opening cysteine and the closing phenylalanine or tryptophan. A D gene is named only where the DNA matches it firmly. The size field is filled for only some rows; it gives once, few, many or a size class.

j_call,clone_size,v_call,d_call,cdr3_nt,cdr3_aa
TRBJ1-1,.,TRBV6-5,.,TGTGCCAGCGGAGGTCAGGGGTTGAACACTGAAGCTTTCTTT,CASGGQGLNTEAFF
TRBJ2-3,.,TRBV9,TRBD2,TGTGCCAGCAGCGTTGCGGGGGAAACAGATACGCAGTATTTT,CASSVAGETDTQYF
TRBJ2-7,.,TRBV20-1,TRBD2,TGCAGCGGGGGGGACTCCTACGAGCAGTACTTC,CSGGDSYEQYF
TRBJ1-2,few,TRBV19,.,TGTGCCAGTAGTAACGCGGAACTTAACTATGGCTACACCTTC,CASSNAELNYGYTF
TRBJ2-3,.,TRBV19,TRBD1,TGTGCCAGTAGTATAGCTCCACCGGGACAGGGGATAGATACGCAGTATTTT,CASSIAPPGQGIDTQYF
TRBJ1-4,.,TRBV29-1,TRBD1,TGCAGCGTTGAGGCAAAACAGGGGGCTTGGGAAAAACTGTTTTTT,CSVEAKQGAWEKLFF
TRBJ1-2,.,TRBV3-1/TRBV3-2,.,TGTGCCAGCAGCCAAGAGGAGGGGTTGTCTGGCTACACCTTC,CASSQEEGLSGYTF
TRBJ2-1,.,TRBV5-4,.,TGTGCCAGCATGTTGGCCGACTACAATGAGCAGTTCTTC,CASMLADYNEQFF
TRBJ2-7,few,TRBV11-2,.,TGTGCCAGCAGCTTAGCGTCAGGCTCAACCTACGAGCAGTACTTC,CASSLASGSTYEQYF
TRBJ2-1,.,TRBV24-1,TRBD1,TGTGCCACCAGTGATTTGCAGGGGGAGAAGAATGAGCAGTTCTTC,CATSDLQGEKNEQFF
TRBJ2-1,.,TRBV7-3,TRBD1,TGTGCCAGCAGCCCCCGGCAGGGGGCGGCCAATGAGCAGTTCTTC,CASSPRQGAANEQFF
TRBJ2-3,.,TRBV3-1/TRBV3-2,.,TGTGCCAGCAGCCAAGTGGGGGCTAGCCCAGATACGCAGTATTTT,CASSQVGASPDTQYF
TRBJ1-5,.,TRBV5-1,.,TGCGCCCAATCGAGATTTTCTAGCAATCAGCCCCAGCATTTT,CAQSRFSSNQPQHF
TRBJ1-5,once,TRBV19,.,TGTGCCAGTAGTAGCAGGGACACCTCCATACAGCCCCAGCATTTT,CASSSRDTSIQPQHF
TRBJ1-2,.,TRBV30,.,TGTGCCTGGAGTGGAAGGCGGCTCCTAGATGGCTACACCTTC,CAWSGRRLLDGYTF
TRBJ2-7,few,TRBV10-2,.,TGCGCCAGCAGTAGCAGGGGCCGCGAGCAGTACTTC,CASSSRGREQYF
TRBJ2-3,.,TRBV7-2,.,TGTGCCAGCAGCTCTAAACTAGGTGGAGATACGCAGTATTTT,CASSSKLGGDTQYF
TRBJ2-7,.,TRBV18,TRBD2,TGTGCCAGCTCACCAATACTACCCGGTTCCCTAGCGGGAGTATATCCCTACGAGCAGTACTTC,CASSPILPGSLAGVYPYEQYF
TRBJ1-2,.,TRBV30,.,TGTGCCTGGAGTCCTGAGTTCTATGGCTACACCTTC,CAWSPEFYGYTF
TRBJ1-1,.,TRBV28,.,TGTGCCAGCAGTCTTTCGGGACTGCAGAACACTGAAGCTTTCTTT,CASSLSGLQNTEAFF
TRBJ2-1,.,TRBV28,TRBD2,TGTGCCAGCAGGCTTAGCGGGACTGAGCAGTTCTTC,CASRLSGTEQFF
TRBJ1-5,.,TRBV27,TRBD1,TGTGCCAGCAGTTCGCAGGGGGGCAATCAGCCCCAGCATTTT,CASSSQGGNQPQHF
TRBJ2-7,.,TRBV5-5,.,TGTGCCAGCAGCTTGGCTGCGGACTCCTACGAGCAGTACTTC,CASSLAADSYEQYF
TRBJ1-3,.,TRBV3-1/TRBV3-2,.,TGTGCCAGCAGCCAAGCTCGGGACAACTCTGGAAACACCATATATTTT,CASSQARDNSGNTIYF
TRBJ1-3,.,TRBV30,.,TGTGCCTGGAGTGTACCAGGGGCTGGAAACACCATATATTTT,CAWSVPGAGNTIYF
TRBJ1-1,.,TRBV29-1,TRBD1,TGCAGCGTTGAAGATCCCCTAGTGGGACAGGGTGGGACTGAAGCTTTCTTT,CSVEDPLVGQGGTEAFF
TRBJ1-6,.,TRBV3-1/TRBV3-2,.,TGTGCCAGCAGCAAAACCCTGACAGCCGCGGATTCACCCCTCCACTTT,CASSKTLTAADSPLHF
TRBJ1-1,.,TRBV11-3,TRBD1,TGTGCCAGCAGCTTAGAAGGGGGCCCCGCGAACACTGAAGCTTTCTTT,CASSLEGGPANTEAFF
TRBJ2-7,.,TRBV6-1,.,TGTGCCAGCAGTGAAGGCATCGGGACACCCCGCTACGAGCAGTACTTC,CASSEGIGTPRYEQYF
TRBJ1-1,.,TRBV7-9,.,TGTGCCAGCAGACTGACTGAGAACACTGAAGCTTTCTTT,CASRLTENTEAFF
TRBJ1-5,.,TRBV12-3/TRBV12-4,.,TGTGCCAGCAGTTTAACGGGGGTACAGCCCCAGCATTTT,CASSLTGVQPQHF
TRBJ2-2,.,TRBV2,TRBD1,TGTGCCAGCAGCGTTCCCGGGACAGGGATGGAAATGGCCGGGGAGCTGTTTTTT,CASSVPGTGMEMAGELFF
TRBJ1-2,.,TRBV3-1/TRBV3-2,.,TGTGCCAGCAGCCAAGAGAGCGGCTACACCTTC,CASSQESGYTF